The rows below give T cell receptor beta chains drawn from one sample of a study of blood T cell repertoires in COVID-19. Sequencing used immunoSEQ multiplex PCR; TCRdb keeps in-frame clones, though not all of them. The sample holds about 46,000 clones; about 88% are singletons and the top ten take 2.5% to 3.5%. The sample comprised PBMCs or T cells enriched from blood (not recorded which). Receptors originate from a woman in her 50s who had recovered from COVID-19. Each CDR3 is given with its conserved first and last residue. Each record gives: CDR3 protein, V gene.

CDR3aa: CSVEDRNYGYTF
v_gene: TRBV29-1

CDR3aa: CAISQGEGQEANVLTF
v_gene: TRBV10-3

CDR3aa: CASSLRSGRGFGETQYF
v_gene: TRBV11-2

CDR3aa: CASSFTPGQGYTEAFF
v_gene: TRBV3-1/TRBV3-2

CDR3aa: CASSAEGARGGTEAFF
v_gene: TRBV9

CDR3aa: CASSPPVGRSEKLFF
v_gene: TRBV18

CDR3aa: CASTRAPRSGNTIYF
v_gene: TRBV28

CDR3aa: CASSFGLAGNEQYF
v_gene: TRBV5-6

CDR3aa: CASSLSGSDTQYF
v_gene: TRBV28

CDR3aa: CSASRQGSGTEAFF
v_gene: TRBV20-1

CDR3aa: CASSDRVDEQFF
v_gene: TRBV19

CDR3aa: CASSQGRGSYEQYF
v_gene: TRBV4-2

CDR3aa: CASRASGDSYEQYF
v_gene: TRBV2

CDR3aa: CASSQGVEGGTDTQYF
v_gene: TRBV3-1/TRBV3-2

CDR3aa: CASWGGRFLNEQFF
v_gene: TRBV19

CDR3aa: CASSRSVPGELFF
v_gene: TRBV9

CDR3aa: CASSAGTGDTGELFF
v_gene: TRBV18

CDR3aa: CATRPPTGGYTF
v_gene: TRBV7-8

CDR3aa: CASSQGQEETQYF
v_gene: TRBV3-1/TRBV3-2

CDR3aa: CASKTGGAGYTF
v_gene: TRBV28

CDR3aa: CASSGGSGNQPQHF
v_gene: TRBV2

CDR3aa: CASSQGGRSYNEQFF
v_gene: TRBV6-5

CDR3aa: CASSTGGGGNQPQHF
v_gene: TRBV6-5

CDR3aa: CASSQGLADYEQYF
v_gene: TRBV4-2

CDR3aa: CASSPGTGGQTQYF
v_gene: TRBV7-2

CDR3aa: CASSSQGAFGYTF
v_gene: TRBV27

CDR3aa: CAWSFGTGDSPLHF
v_gene: TRBV30

CDR3aa: CASGKTGAGNTEAFF
v_gene: TRBV27

CDR3aa: CSVVKTSGSLTYNEQFF
v_gene: TRBV29-1

CDR3aa: CASSLAGNEQFF
v_gene: TRBV11-2

CDR3aa: CASSMGLAGVPYEQYF
v_gene: TRBV19

CDR3aa: CASSYQRDYEQYF
v_gene: TRBV19

CDR3aa: CASSPWTGSSYNEQFF
v_gene: TRBV18

CDR3aa: CASSPHRLGGHPQTQYF
v_gene: TRBV27

CDR3aa: CASSESGTTAETQYF
v_gene: TRBV10-2

CDR3aa: CASSSPGIAPYEQYF
v_gene: TRBV7-2